A selection of T cell receptor beta chains follows, all from one sample in a study of cytomegalovirus exposure and HLA in healthy donors. Clones were sequenced by immunoSEQ multiplex PCR, and TCRdb holds only the in-frame ones, with some missing. The sample contains approximately 95,000 clones, around four fifths of which appear only once. Sequenced: PBMCs. These receptors originate from a woman aged 40 to 50 in good health and CMV-seropositive. The CDR3 runs from the conserved cysteine through the conserved F or W. A D gene is named only where the DNA matches it firmly. Clone size appears in some rows only: once, few, many, or a class for an expanded clone.

TRBV5-1,TRBJ1-4,.,.,TGCGCCAGCAGCGAAGGGACTATTAATGAAAAACTGTTTTTT,CASSEGTINEKLFF
TRBV5-1,TRBJ1-1,.,.,TGCGCCAGCAGCTCCCAGGGAGGGGTGGCTGAAGCTTTCTTT,CASSSQGGVAEAFF
TRBV12-5,TRBJ2-1,.,.,TGTGCTAGTGGTTTGTATGCCAGCTCCTACAATGAGCAGTTCTTC,CASGLYASSYNEQFF
TRBV19,TRBJ2-1,.,TRBD1,TGTGCCAGTGACCCGGGACAGGGATACAATGAGCAGTTCTTC,CASDPGQGYNEQFF
TRBV2,TRBJ2-2,.,TRBD1,TGTGCCAGCAGTTACGCCCGCCGGGACAGGACAACCGGGGAGCTGTTTTTT,CASSYARRDRTTGELFF
TRBV30,TRBJ2-7,few,TRBD2,TGTGCCTGGAGTGAGGGAGGGTCAGCCTACGAGCAGTACTTC,CAWSEGGSAYEQYF
TRBV4-1,TRBJ2-3,.,TRBD1,TGCGCCAGCAGCCAAGATCCCGGGACAGGGCCGGATACGCAGTATTTT,CASSQDPGTGPDTQYF
TRBV5-4,TRBJ1-2,once,.,TGTGCCAGCAGCTTGGACAGGGACTATGGCTACACCTTC,CASSLDRDYGYTF
TRBV6-5,TRBJ2-3,.,TRBD2,TGTGCCAGCAGTTACGGACTAGCGGGGTCCACAGATACGCAGTATTTT,CASSYGLAGSTDTQYF
TRBV5-4,TRBJ2-1,.,.,TGTGCCAGCAGCTTGTTGGGCAGGTACCTTGGTGAGCAGTTCTTC,CASSLLGRYLGEQFF
TRBV6-1,TRBJ2-3,.,.,TGTGCCAGCAGCTTAACGGGTTACACAGATACGCAGTATTTT,CASSLTGYTDTQYF
TRBV15,TRBJ1-2,.,.,TGTGCCACCAGCAGAGCTGACAGTCAATATGGCTACACCTTC,CATSRADSQYGYTF
TRBV2,TRBJ2-5,.,TRBD2,TGTGCCATAGGAGGAGCGGGAGGTGGGGAGACCCAGTACTTC,CAIGGAGGGETQYF
TRBV11-3,TRBJ2-5,.,.,TGTGCCAGCAGCTTTGAGGGAGTAGAGACCCAGTACTTC,CASSFEGVETQYF
TRBV20-1,TRBJ2-3,.,.,TGCAGTGCTACAAACACAGATACGCAGTATTTT,CSATNTDTQYF
TRBV7-9,TRBJ2-3,.,TRBD2,TGTGCCAGCAGCCCAGGACTAGCGGGAGGGACCGCAGATACGCAGTATTTT,CASSPGLAGGTADTQYF
TRBV19,TRBJ2-2,.,TRBD2,TGTGCCAGTAGTACCCCCGGACTAGCGGGAGGGCCTCGTACCGGGGAGCTGTTTTTT,CASSTPGLAGGPRTGELFF
TRBV4-1,TRBJ2-5,.,.,TGCGCCAGCAGCTTAGGCGCACAGGGTTGGAGTCAGACCCAGTACTTC,CASSLGAQGWSQTQYF
TRBV7-9,TRBJ2-5,few,TRBD2,TGTGCCACCGAGAGGGTTGTGGGCGGGAGAGAGACCCAGTACTTC,CATERVVGGRETQYF
TRBV14,TRBJ2-7,.,TRBD1,TGTGCCAGCAGCTTGACAGCCGGGACAGGGGTCGACGAGCAGTACTTC,CASSLTAGTGVDEQYF
TRBV4-1,TRBJ1-5,few,.,TGCGCCAGCAGCCAAGAATGGATGGCAGGTAATCAACCCCAGCATTTT,CASSQEWMAGNQPQHF
TRBV5-4,TRBJ2-1,.,.,TGTGCCAGCAGCCCCCAAGCGGAACCTCGAAATGAGCAGTTCTTC,CASSPQAEPRNEQFF
TRBV19,TRBJ1-6,.,TRBD1,TGTGCCAGTAGCCACTGGACAGGGGAGAATTCACCCCTCCACTTT,CASSHWTGENSPLHF
TRBV5-4,TRBJ2-5,.,.,TGTGCCAGCAGATCGCAGTTGGCCCAAGAGACCCAGTACTTC,CASRSQLAQETQYF